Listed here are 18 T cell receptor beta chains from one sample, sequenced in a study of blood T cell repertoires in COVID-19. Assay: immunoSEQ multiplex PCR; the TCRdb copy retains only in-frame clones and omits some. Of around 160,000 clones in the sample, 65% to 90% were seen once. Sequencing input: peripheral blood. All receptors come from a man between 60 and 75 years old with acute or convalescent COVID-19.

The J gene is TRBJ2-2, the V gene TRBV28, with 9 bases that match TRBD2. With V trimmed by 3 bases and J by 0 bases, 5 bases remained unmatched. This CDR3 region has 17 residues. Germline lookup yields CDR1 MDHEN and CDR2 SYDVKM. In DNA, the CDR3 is TGTGCCAGCAGTTTGCGACTAGCGGCCGCGAACACCGGGGAGCTGTTTTTT. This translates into CASSLRLAAANTGELFF. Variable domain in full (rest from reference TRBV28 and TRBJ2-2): DVKVTQSSRYLVKRTGEKVFLECVQDMDHENMFWYRQDPGLGLRLIYFSYDVKMKEKGDIPEGYSVSREKKERFSLILESASTNQTSMYLCASSLRLAAANTGELFFGEGSRLTVL.

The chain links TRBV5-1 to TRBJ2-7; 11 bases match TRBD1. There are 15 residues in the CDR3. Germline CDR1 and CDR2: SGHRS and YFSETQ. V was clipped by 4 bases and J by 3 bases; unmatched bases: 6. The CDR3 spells CASSQPGTGGYEQYF. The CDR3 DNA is TGCGCCAGCAGCCAACCAGGGACAGGGGGCTACGAGCAGTACTTC.

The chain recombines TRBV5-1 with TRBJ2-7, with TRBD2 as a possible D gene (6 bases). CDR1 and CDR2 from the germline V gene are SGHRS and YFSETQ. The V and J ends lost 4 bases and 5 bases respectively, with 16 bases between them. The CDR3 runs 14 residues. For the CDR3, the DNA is TGCGCCAGCAGCGGCGGGACGCCCTTGGACGAGCAGTACTTC. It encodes CASSGGTPLDEQYF.

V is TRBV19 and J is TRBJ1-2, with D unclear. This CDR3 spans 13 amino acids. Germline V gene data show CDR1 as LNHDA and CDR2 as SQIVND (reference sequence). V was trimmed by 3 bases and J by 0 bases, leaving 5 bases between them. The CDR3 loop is CASSIRANYGYTF. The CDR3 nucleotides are TGTGCCAGTAGTATTCGGGCTAACTATGGCTACACCTTC. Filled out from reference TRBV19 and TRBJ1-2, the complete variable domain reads DGGITQSPKYLFRKEGQNVTLSCEQNLNHDAMYWYRQDPGQGLRLIYYSQIVNDFQKGDIAEGYSVSREKKESFPLTVTSAQKNPTAFYLCASSIRANYGYTFGSGTRLTVV.

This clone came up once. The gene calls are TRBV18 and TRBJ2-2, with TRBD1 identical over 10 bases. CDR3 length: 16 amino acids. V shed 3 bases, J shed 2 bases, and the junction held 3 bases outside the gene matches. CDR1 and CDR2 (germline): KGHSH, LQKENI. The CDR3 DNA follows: TGTGCCAGCTCACCCTCGACAGGGGGCAACACCGGGGAGCTGTTTTTT. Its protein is CASSPSTGGNTGELFF.

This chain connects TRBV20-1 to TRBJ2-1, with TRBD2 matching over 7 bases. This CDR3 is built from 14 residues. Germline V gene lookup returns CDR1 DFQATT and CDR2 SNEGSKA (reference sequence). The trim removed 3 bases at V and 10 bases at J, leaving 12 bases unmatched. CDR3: CSASGTIREREQFF. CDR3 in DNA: TGCAGTGCTAGTGGGACTATCCGGGAGCGGGAGCAGTTCTTC.

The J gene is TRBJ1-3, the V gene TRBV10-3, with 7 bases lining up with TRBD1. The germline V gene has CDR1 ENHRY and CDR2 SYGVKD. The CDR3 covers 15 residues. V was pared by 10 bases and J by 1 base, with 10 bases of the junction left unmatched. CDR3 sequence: CATTPQQGSGNTIYF. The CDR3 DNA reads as TGTGCCACCACCCCCCAACAGGGGTCTGGAAACACCATATATTTT.

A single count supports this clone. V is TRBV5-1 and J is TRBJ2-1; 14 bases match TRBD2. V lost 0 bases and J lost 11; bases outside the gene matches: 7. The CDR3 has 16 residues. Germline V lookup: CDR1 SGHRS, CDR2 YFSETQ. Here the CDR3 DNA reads TGCGCCAGCAGCTTGGCCCTGGGACTAGCGGGAGCTCAGCAGTTCTTC. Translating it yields CASSLALGLAGAQQFF.

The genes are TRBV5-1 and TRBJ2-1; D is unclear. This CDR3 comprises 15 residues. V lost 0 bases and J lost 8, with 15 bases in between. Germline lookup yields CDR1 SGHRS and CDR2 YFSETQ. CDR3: CASSLGIWSVDEQFF. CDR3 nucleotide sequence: TGCGCCAGCAGCTTGGGGATTTGGAGTGTCGATGAGCAGTTCTTC. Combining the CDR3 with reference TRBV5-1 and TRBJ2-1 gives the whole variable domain KAGVTQTPRYLIKTRGQQVTLSCSPISGHRSVSWYQQTPGQGLQFLFEYFSETQRNKGNFPGRFSGRQFSNSRSEMNVSTLELGDSALYLCASSLGIWSVDEQFFGPGTRLTVL.

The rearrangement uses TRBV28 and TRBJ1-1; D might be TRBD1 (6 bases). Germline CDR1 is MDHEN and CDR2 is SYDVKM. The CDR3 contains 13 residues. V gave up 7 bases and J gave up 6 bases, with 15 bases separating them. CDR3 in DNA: TGTGCCAGCAACCTGGGGGGGCCATCTGAAGCTTTCTTT. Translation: CASNLGGPSEAFF.

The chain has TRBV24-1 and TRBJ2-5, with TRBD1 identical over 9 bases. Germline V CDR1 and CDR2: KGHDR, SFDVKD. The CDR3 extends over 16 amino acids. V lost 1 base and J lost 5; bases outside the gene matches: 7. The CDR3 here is CATSDLGTGRKETQYF. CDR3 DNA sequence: TGTGCCACCAGTGATTTAGGGACAGGGCGTAAGGAGACCCAGTACTTC.

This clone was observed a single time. The CDR3 reads CASSLEGGTLSNQPQHF. CDR3 DNA sequence: TGTGCCAGCAGCCTCGAGGGCGGGACCCTGAGCAATCAGCCCCAGCATTTT. The V and J genes are TRBV7-3 and TRBJ1-5, with a possible D match to TRBD1 (5 bases). Trimming stripped 5 bases from V and 1 base from J, with 18 bases between. Germline CDR1 is SGHTA and CDR2 is FQGTGA. This CDR3 is built from 17 residues.

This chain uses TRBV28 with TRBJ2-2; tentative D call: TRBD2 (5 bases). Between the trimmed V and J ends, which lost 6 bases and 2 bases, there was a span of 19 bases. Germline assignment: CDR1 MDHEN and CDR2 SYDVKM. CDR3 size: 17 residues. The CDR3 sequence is CASSSFGKTGNTGELFF. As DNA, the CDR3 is TGTGCCAGCAGCTCATTTGGAAAGACGGGAAACACCGGGGAGCTGTTTTTT.

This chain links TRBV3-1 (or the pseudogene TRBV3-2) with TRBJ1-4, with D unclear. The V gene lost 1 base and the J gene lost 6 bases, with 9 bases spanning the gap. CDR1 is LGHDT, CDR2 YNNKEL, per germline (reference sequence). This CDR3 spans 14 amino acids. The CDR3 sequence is CASSQVGGDEKLFF. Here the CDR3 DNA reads TGTGCCAGCAGCCAAGTCGGCGGGGATGAAAAACTGTTTTTT.

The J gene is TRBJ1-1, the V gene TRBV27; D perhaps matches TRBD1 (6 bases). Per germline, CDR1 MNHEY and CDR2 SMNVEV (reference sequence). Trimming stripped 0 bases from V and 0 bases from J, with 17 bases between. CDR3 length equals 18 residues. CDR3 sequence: CASSLSRAGEGMNTEAFF. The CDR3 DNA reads TGTGCCAGCAGTTTATCCCGGGCAGGGGAGGGAATGAACACTGAAGCTTTCTTT.

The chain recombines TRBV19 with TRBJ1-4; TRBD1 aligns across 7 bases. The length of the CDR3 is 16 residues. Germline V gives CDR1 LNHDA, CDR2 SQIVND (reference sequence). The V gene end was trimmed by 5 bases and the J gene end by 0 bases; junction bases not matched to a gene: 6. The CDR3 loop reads CASSFLRGATNEKLFF. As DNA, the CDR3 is TGTGCCAGTAGTTTTCTCAGGGGGGCAACTAATGAAAAACTGTTTTTT.

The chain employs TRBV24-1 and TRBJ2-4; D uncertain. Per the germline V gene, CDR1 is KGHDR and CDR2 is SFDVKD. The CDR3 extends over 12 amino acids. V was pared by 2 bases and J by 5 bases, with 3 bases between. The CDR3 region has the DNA TGTGCCACCAGTGATTCTCAAAACATTCAGTACTTC. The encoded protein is CATSDSQNIQYF.

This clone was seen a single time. The CDR3 bases are TGTGCCAGCAGCCGACAGGGAAACACCATATATTTT. It encodes CASSRQGNTIYF. The chain links TRBV3-1 (or the pseudogene TRBV3-2) to TRBJ1-3, with a possible D match to TRBD1 (5 bases). CDR1 and CDR2 from the germline V gene are LGHDT and YNNKEL (reference sequence). With 4 bases removed from V and 4 bases from J, the gap between germline ends came to 5 bases. There are 12 residues in the CDR3.